This TCR beta chain was profiled in a study of Ad26.COV2.S vaccination and SARS-CoV-2 variants. Study context: Participant was drawn from the COV1001 Ad26.COV2.S trial arm. Study-wide results and caveats: Those who received the vaccine showed greater spike-specific TCR breadth than those given placebo.

The assay was immunoSEQ multiplex PCR, and TCRdb's table has in-frame clones only and misses some. The profile shows approximately 300,000 clones, about 86% of them singletons. Treatment given: some 20 received Ad26.COV2.S at low or high dose, single or two shots; 5 received placebo; per-sample allocation not given. Sampling took place 63 days after the first vaccine or placebo injection. The V segment lost 3 bases and the J segment 3 bases; nucleotides outside the gene matches: 2. This CDR3 has 13 residues. CDR1 LGHNT and CDR2 FRNRAP come from the germline V gene. Worth noting for this clone: As yet, its antigen is unknown.

This sequence was found in a person aged 18-60 years who received the Ad26.COV2.S COVID-19 vaccine or a placebo. The J gene is TRBJ2-7, the V gene TRBV12-5; 7 nucleotides align to TRBD2. This specimen was peripheral blood, taken in a trial of Ad26.COV2.S vaccine versus placebo. The chain's CDR3 is CASGLGGSYEQYF. In nucleotides, the CDR3 is TGTGCTAGTGGTTTAGGCGGGAGCTACGAGCAGTACTTC.